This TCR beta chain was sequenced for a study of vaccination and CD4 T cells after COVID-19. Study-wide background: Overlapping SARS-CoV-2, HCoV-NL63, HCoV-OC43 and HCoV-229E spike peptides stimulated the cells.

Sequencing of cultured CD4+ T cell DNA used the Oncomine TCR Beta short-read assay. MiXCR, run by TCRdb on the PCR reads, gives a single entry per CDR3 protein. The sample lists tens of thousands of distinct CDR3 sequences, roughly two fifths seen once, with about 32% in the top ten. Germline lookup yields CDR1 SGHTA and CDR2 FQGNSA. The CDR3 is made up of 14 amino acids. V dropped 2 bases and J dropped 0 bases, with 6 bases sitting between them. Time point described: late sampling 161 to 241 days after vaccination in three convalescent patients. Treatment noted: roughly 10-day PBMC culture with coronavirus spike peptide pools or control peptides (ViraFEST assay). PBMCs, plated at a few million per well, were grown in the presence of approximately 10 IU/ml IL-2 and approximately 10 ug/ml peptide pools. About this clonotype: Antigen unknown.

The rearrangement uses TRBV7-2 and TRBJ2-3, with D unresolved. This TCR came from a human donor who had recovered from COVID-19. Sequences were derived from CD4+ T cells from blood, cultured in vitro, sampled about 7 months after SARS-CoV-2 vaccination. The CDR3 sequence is CASSLSPSTDTQYF. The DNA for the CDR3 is TGTGCCAGCAGCTTATCCCCTAGCACAGATACGCAGTATTTT.